This entry is about one T cell receptor (beta chain). The antigen is not known. Treatment reported: about 20 received Ad26.COV2.S at low or high dose, single or two shots; about 5 received placebo; per-sample allocation not given. The samples date from day 63 after the first vaccine or placebo injection. An adult donor aged 18-55 years was enrolled in Boston. Germline CDR1 reads SGHDN; CDR2 reads FVKESK. Trimming left V 1 base short and J 2 bases short, with 12 bases between. This CDR3 spans 15 amino acids. This entry is derived from a study of Ad26.COV2.S vaccination and SARS-CoV-2 variants. For the study at large: Donor participated within the Ad26.COV2.S arm of the COV1001 trial. The vaccine Ad26.COV2.S was put into the muscle once, or twice with 56 days between.

Data came from immunoSEQ multiplex PCR; TCRdb stores just in-frame clones and leaves some out. This table holds around 320,000 clones, 70% to 90% found once. Study outcomes and limitations: Responses of T cells in total may have been underestimated by the TCR breadth and depth analyses.

The specimen was peripheral blood, collected in a trial of Ad26.COV2.S vaccine versus placebo. The rearrangement joins TRBV14 to TRBJ2-7; tentatively, D is TRBD1 or TRBD2 (5 bases each). This receptor was obtained from a person aged 18-65 years who received the Ad26.COV2.S COVID-19 vaccine or a placebo. DNA for the CDR3: TGTGCCAGCAGCCAAGTGGGTGGGGGTACCTACGAGCAGTACTTC. Translating it yields CASSQVGGGTYEQYF.